The 22 T cell receptor beta chains below were found in one sample sequenced in a study of cytomegalovirus exposure and HLA in healthy donors. A multiplex PCR was run with 60 Vbeta primers and 13 Jbeta primers. The data were produced by immunoSEQ multiplex PCR, yet TCRdb's version contains in-frame clones alone and is incomplete. This sample carries approximately 140,000 clones, with about 1.4% going to the ten biggest clones. The sample comprised PBMCs. These receptors were collected from a woman between 35 and 50 years old in good health and CMV-seronegative.

This rearrangement joins TRBV7-2 to TRBJ1-2, with 8 bases lining up with TRBD1. Germline CDR1 and CDR2: SGHTA and FQGNSA. J lost 3 bases, V lost 4 bases, and 4 bases had no gene match. The CDR3 covers 14 residues. CDR3 nucleotide sequence: TGTGCCAGCAGCTCCTTGACAGGGGACTATGGCTACACCTTC. Protein sequence: CASSSLTGDYGYTF.

The chain has TRBV4-2 and TRBJ1-4; maybe TRBD1 (5 bases). Germline loops: CDR1 LGHNA, CDR2 YNFKEQ. This CDR3 spans 15 amino acids. Deletions cut 3 bases from V and 8 bases from J, with 16 bases between. The CDR3 sequence: CASSHGGREEEKLFF. The CDR3 nucleotides are TGTGCCAGCAGCCACGGAGGCAGGGAGGAAGAAAAACTGTTTTTT.

The chain employs TRBV7-2 and TRBJ2-6; D is undetermined. Trimming left V 1 base short and J 13 bases short, with 14 bases between. Per the germline V gene, CDR1 is SGHTA and CDR2 is FQGNSA. The CDR3 is 14 amino acids. CDR3 DNA sequence: TGTGCCAGCAGCTTAGTGGGCAGCTTACGAGTCCTGACTTTC. This gives the protein CASSLVGSLRVLTF.

The gene calls are TRBV5-1 and TRBJ2-1; possible D gene TRBD2, 5 bases. With 4 bases removed from V and 0 bases from J, the gap between germline ends came to 11 bases. CDR1 SGHRS and CDR2 YFSETQ come from the germline V gene. The CDR3 totals 15 residues. As DNA, the CDR3 is TGCGCCAGCAGCAATACTGGGAGCTCCTACAATGAGCAGTTCTTC. It yields the protein CASSNTGSSYNEQFF. Full variable domain (remainder filled in from reference TRBV5-1 and TRBJ2-1): KAGVTQTPRYLIKTRGQQVTLSCSPISGHRSVSWYQQTPGQGLQFLFEYFSETQRNKGNFPGRFSGRQFSNSRSEMNVSTLELGDSALYLCASSNTGSSYNEQFFGPGTRLTVL.

The chain is built from TRBV5-4 and TRBJ2-5, with 13 bases matching TRBD2. Germline loops: CDR1 SGHNT, CDR2 YYREEE (reference sequence). Trimming at V came to 0 bases and at J to 5 bases, leaving 7 bases not matched to a gene. The CDR3 spans 17 residues. CDR3 in amino acids: CASSLGTSGGQRETQYF. CDR3 coding DNA: TGTGCCAGCAGCTTGGGGACTAGCGGGGGCCAAAGGGAGACCCAGTACTTC.

The chain couples TRBV7-6 to TRBJ2-5, with 11 bases aligning to TRBD2. Germline V gene lookup returns CDR1 SGHVS and CDR2 FNYEAQ. The CDR3 contains 15 residues. The V gene end was trimmed by 1 base and the J gene end by 4 bases; junction bases not matched to a gene: 2. The CDR3 nucleotides are TGTGCCAGCAGCTTAGATACTAGCGGGGGAGAGACCCAGTACTTC. It codes for CASSLDTSGGETQYF.

The V and J genes are TRBV2 and TRBJ1-2; the D gene is possibly TRBD1 (5 bases). Trimming stripped 3 bases from V and 2 bases from J, with 13 bases between. The V gene's germline CDR1 is SNHLY and CDR2 FYNNEI. The CDR3 has 15 residues. Here the CDR3 reads CASSDGGSGNYGYTF. The DNA of the CDR3 is TGTGCCAGCAGTGATGGGGGGTCTGGGAACTATGGCTACACCTTC. The full variable domain, with the rest looked up from reference TRBV2 and TRBJ1-2, is EPEVTQTPSHQVTQMGQEVILRCVPISNHLYFYWYRQILGQKVEFLVSFYNNEISEKSEIFDDQFSVERPDGSNFTLKIRSTKLEDSAMYFCASSDGGSGNYGYTFGSGTRLTVV.

The chain uses TRBV5-4 and TRBJ1-5; D unresolved. CDR1 SGHNT and CDR2 YYREEE come from the germline V gene (reference sequence). V lost 0 bases and J lost 6, with 10 bases in between. The CDR3 spans 14 residues. The CDR3 region is CASSLAGGSQPQHF. The CDR3, as DNA: TGTGCCAGCAGCTTGGCGGGAGGAAGTCAGCCCCAGCATTTT.

The J gene is TRBJ1-1, the V gene TRBV5-4; 7 bases line up with TRBD1. Trimming took 2 bases from V and 0 from J; bases not matched to a gene: 7. The CDR3 runs 16 residues. Germline V gives CDR1 SGHNT, CDR2 YYREEE (reference sequence). The CDR3 DNA is TGTGCCAGCAGCTTAGGACAGGCAGGGATGAACACTGAAGCTTTCTTT. It codes for CASSLGQAGMNTEAFF.

The chain couples TRBV7-2 to TRBJ1-2; 9 bases match TRBD1. The CDR3 contains 16 residues. Germline CDR1 reads SGHTA; CDR2 reads FQGNSA. V lost 3 bases to trimming and J lost 2 bases; unmatched junction nucleotides: 7. DNA for the CDR3: TGTGCCAGCAGCTTGGGGGACAGGGCCGGGAACTATGGCTACACCTTC. This sequence encodes CASSLGDRAGNYGYTF.

This chain links TRBV27 with TRBJ2-5; 10 bases are a match to TRBD1. The J call is doubtful: the DNA matches TRBJ2-7 better. Germline assignment: CDR1 MNHEY and CDR2 SMNVEV (reference sequence). CDR3 length: 16 amino acids. The CDR3 DNA follows: TGTGCCAGCAGTAAATCAGGGACAGGGGCCTTGTACGAGCAGTACTTC. This gives the protein CASSKSGTGALYEQYF.

The gene calls are TRBV6-5 and TRBJ2-5; D is possibly TRBD1 (5 bases). The J call may not be correct, given that the DNA end is closer to TRBJ2-7. This CDR3 contains 13 residues. Germline CDR1 and CDR2: MNHEY and SVGAGI. The CDR3 nucleotides read TGTGCCAGCAGCTTGCAGGGATCCTACGAGCAGTACTTC. It codes for CASSLQGSYEQYF.

The chain carries TRBV5-5 and TRBJ1-4, with D unresolved. The CDR3 is made up of 14 amino acids. Germline CDR1 and CDR2: SGHKS and YYEKEE (reference sequence). V lost 2 bases, J lost 4 bases, and 9 bases lay in between. The CDR3 spells CASSFWLDNEKLFF. As DNA, the CDR3 is TGTGCCAGCAGCTTTTGGCTCGATAATGAAAAACTGTTTTTT. The full variable domain, its missing parts supplied by reference TRBV5-5 and TRBJ1-4, is DAGVTQSPTHLIKTRGQQVTLRCSPISGHKSVSWYQQVLGQGPQFIFQYYEKEERGRGNFPDRFSARQFPNYSSELNVNALLLGDSALYLCASSFWLDNEKLFFGSGTQLSVL.

The chain links TRBV11-2 to TRBJ2-7, with D perhaps matching TRBD2 (6 bases). Germline V gives CDR1 SGHAT, CDR2 FQNNGV. The V end lost 6 bases, the J end lost 1 base, and 13 bases lay between the germline ends. The CDR3 length is 14 residues. CDR3 region: CASSRGIGSYEQYV. The CDR3, as DNA: TGTGCCAGCAGTCGGGGGATAGGGTCCTACGAGCAGTACGTC.

The V gene is TRBV7-9, the J gene TRBJ2-3; TRBD1 might be the D (6 bases). This CDR3 is built from 15 residues. Looked up from germline, CDR1 is SEHNR and CDR2 is FQNEAQ (reference sequence). V lost 3 bases, J lost 0 bases, and 10 bases lay in between. The CDR3 sequence is CASSFGQLSTDTQYF. The DNA of the CDR3 is TGTGCCAGCAGCTTTGGACAGCTGAGCACAGATACGCAGTATTTT.

This chain uses TRBV6-5 with TRBJ1-3; D is possibly TRBD1 (5 bases). CDR3 length: 16 residues. Trimming shortened V by 4 bases and J by 5 bases, and 18 bases separated the two germline ends. The germline CDR1 and CDR2 sequences are MNHEY and SVGAGI. DNA for the CDR3: TGTGCCAGCAGTTTATCAGGGAATATGGGAAGAAACACCATATATTTT. Amino acid sequence: CASSLSGNMGRNTIYF.

The genes are TRBV28 and TRBJ2-2, with D maybe TRBD1 (6 bases). V was shortened by 6 bases and J by 0 bases, with 11 bases between the two germline ends. Germline CDR1 MDHEN, CDR2 SYDVKM. CDR3 length: 15 amino acids. CDR3 coding DNA: TGTGCCAGCAGGACAACAGGGTCGAACACCGGGGAGCTGTTTTTT. This gives the protein CASRTTGSNTGELFF.

The V gene is TRBV6-1, the J gene TRBJ2-7, with 8 bases fitting TRBD2. The CDR3 contains 14 residues. The V gene end was trimmed by 7 bases and the J gene end by 3 bases; junction bases not matched to a gene: 8. Looked up from germline, CDR1 is MNHNS and CDR2 is SASEGT. The CDR3 DNA is TGTGCCAGCACCCTCTCGGGGGGGGTCTACGAGCAGTACTTC. Translation gives CASTLSGGVYEQYF.

The genes are TRBV5-4 and TRBJ1-2; 8 bases are a match to TRBD1. CDR1 is SGHNT, CDR2 YYREEE, per germline (reference sequence). Trimming cost V 0 bases and J 7 bases; bases outside gene matches: 8. This CDR3 is 15 amino acids long. As DNA, the CDR3 is TGTGCCAGCAGCTTGGGGGTTGGACAGGGTGGTGGCTACACCTTC. This sequence encodes CASSLGVGQGGGYTF. Based on the CDR3 plus reference TRBV5-4 and TRBJ1-2, the full variable domain is ETGVTQSPTHLIKTRGQQVTLRCSSQSGHNTVSWYQQALGQGPQFIFQYYREEENGRGNFPPRFSGLQFPNYSSELNVNALELDDSALYLCASSLGVGQGGGYTFGSGTRLTVV.

This chain connects TRBV4-2 to TRBJ1-5; 7 nucleotides line up with TRBD1. After removal of 4 bases from V and 1 base from J, the junction contained 13 bases not matched to a gene. The germline V gene encodes CDR1 LGHNA and CDR2 YNFKEQ. This CDR3 contains 18 residues. In DNA, the CDR3 is TGTGCCAGCAGCCCTAGCTTCGACAGGGCGTACAGCAATCAGCCCCAGCATTTT. Protein product: CASSPSFDRAYSNQPQHF.

The genes are TRBV5-1 and TRBJ2-1; 10 bases fit TRBD2. The CDR3 totals 15 residues. Germline values: CDR1 SGHRS, CDR2 YFSETQ. J gave up 9 bases and V 1 base, and 7 bases lay outside the gene matches. CDR3 coding DNA: TGCGCCAGCAGCTTGAGCGGGGGGGAGATTTTTGAGCAGTTCTTC. Translation gives CASSLSGGEIFEQFF.

This chain connects TRBV7-9 to TRBJ1-2, with TRBD1 identical over 11 bases. The V gene end was trimmed by 4 bases and the J gene end by 7 bases; junction bases not matched to a gene: 14. The CDR3 has 17 amino acids. The germline gives CDR1 SEHNR, CDR2 FQNEAQ (reference sequence). CDR3 region: CASSSWDRGSLSSGYTF. In nucleotides, the CDR3 is TGTGCCAGCAGCTCTTGGGACAGGGGGAGTTTAAGTAGTGGCTACACCTTC.